A selection of T cell receptor beta chains follows, all from one sample in a study of T cells in Graves' hyperthyroidism and ophthalmopathy. A single record per CDR3 protein comes from TCRdb applying MiXCR to the multiplex PCR reads. Of around 690,000 distinct CDR3 sequences detected, roughly 17% appear once; the ten largest clones hold 15% to 19%. Sample: blood. The origin of the receptors is a man aged 45-60 years with Graves' hyperthyroidism. The CDR3 runs from the conserved cysteine through the conserved F or W. A D gene is named only where the DNA matches it firmly. Size tells how often a clone was seen (once, few, many) or the class of an expanded clone, and some rows leave it out.

j_call: TRBJ1-1; d_call: TRBD1; v_call: TRBV14; clone_size: many; cdr3_nt: TGTGCCAGCAGCTCGGGGTTTGGAAAAACAGGGGACACTGAAGCTTTCTTT; cdr3_aa: CASSSGFGKTGDTEAFF
j_call: TRBJ1-4; d_call: NA; v_call: TRBV28; clone_size: NA; cdr3_nt: TGTGCCAGCAGTTTACAAGGGAGGGGGAATGAAAAACTGTCTTTT; cdr3_aa: CASSLQGRGNEKLSF
j_call: TRBJ1-1; d_call: TRBD1; v_call: TRBV9; clone_size: NA; cdr3_nt: TGTGCCAGCAACCTAGGACAGGGGGCGATGAACACTGAAGCTTTCTTT; cdr3_aa: CASNLGQGAMNTEAFF
j_call: TRBJ2-4; d_call: TRBD2; v_call: TRBV7-9; clone_size: once; cdr3_nt: TGTGCCAGCAGCTTAGTAGGCCTAGCGGGAGATGGGAAGGCCAAAAACATTCAGTACTTC; cdr3_aa: CASSLVGLAGDGKAKNIQYF
j_call: TRBJ2-3; d_call: TRBD2; v_call: TRBV24-1; clone_size: few; cdr3_nt: TGTGCCACCAGTGATTTTACTAGCGCCCCCACAGATACGCAGTATTTT; cdr3_aa: CATSDFTSAPTDTQYF
j_call: TRBJ2-7; d_call: NA; v_call: TRBV29-1; clone_size: few; cdr3_nt: TGCAGCGCTAAGCGGGACAGCTACGAGCAGTACTTC; cdr3_aa: CSAKRDSYEQYF
j_call: TRBJ1-1; d_call: NA; v_call: TRBV7-3; clone_size: NA; cdr3_nt: TGTGCCAGCAGCTTAACTCCCCGATATCTGCCGACGAACACTGAAGCTTTCTTT; cdr3_aa: CASSLTPRYLPTNTEAFF
j_call: TRBJ2-7; d_call: NA; v_call: TRBV13; clone_size: many; cdr3_nt: TGTGCCAGCAATAGCGCCCTGAAGAATTACGAGCAGTACTTC; cdr3_aa: CASNSALKNYEQYF
j_call: TRBJ2-1; d_call: NA; v_call: TRBV4-1; clone_size: few; cdr3_nt: TGCGCCAGCAGCCAAGTCGACCTAGTTTCCTACAATGAGCAGTTCTTC; cdr3_aa: CASSQVDLVSYNEQFF
j_call: TRBJ1-2; d_call: TRBD1; v_call: TRBV3-1; clone_size: many; cdr3_nt: TGTGCCAGCAGCACTTGGACAGGGGGCGACTATGGCTACACCTTC; cdr3_aa: CASSTWTGGDYGYTF